Detailed here is one T cell receptor beta chain. What this receptor recognizes is not known. There are no base qualities to consult, and no much larger clone falls within one base. Healthy HIV-negative adults with no recently reported acute infections or vaccinations were included as donors. Only Caucasian adults living in Nashville, Tennessee, USA were represented among the donors. CD4+ T cells were enriched by magnetic negative selection; naive cells were then positively selected on CD45RA, and the negative fraction formed the memory subset. Blood was collected by leukapheresis, and PBMCs were isolated by Ficoll-Histopaque density gradient centrifugation and then cryopreserved in liquid nitrogen vapor phase. Analytical flow cytometry was used to check the purity and quantity of each magnetically sorted T cell population. Genomic DNA was isolated from every sorted fraction and measured by UV absorbance on a Nanodrop 2000c.

This sample was included in a study of shared clonotypes between healthy human individuals (dated by TCRdb to 2018 to 2020). For the study in its entirety: The cohort comprised a couple of women and three men aged 18 to 49 years. Per donor, leukapheresis produced somewhere between about 0.94 and 8.9 billion PBMCs. The study deeply sequenced blood TCR repertoires of about 5 healthy adults to estimate repertoire size and the extent of clonotype sharing between individuals. Per donor, three plates each were used for CD4 naive and CD4 memory, two for CD8 naive, and one for CD8 memory. To increase sequencing depth and limit assay-specific biases, TCR repertoire library preparation and sequencing were carried out by different laboratories using diverse techniques.

Using the deep immunoSEQ assay, multiplex PCR amplified TCR CDR3 regions from genomic DNA. For each cell subset, the extracted genomic DNA was distributed evenly across all wells of several immunoSEQ 96-well plates, and each plate served as one replicate. Each replicate PCR for sorted subsets received around 200 ng genomic DNA, equal to roughly 30,000 T cell genomes. Purified libraries were quantified with a Qubit 3.0 fluorometer, sized on a Bioanalyzer 2100, and re-quantified with the KAPA Library Quantification kit. Every immunoSEQ 96-well plate was sequenced on a dedicated single-read 150-cycle Illumina NextSeq 550 flow cell. Under the source paper's analysis protocol: The immunoSEQ output contained only junctional sequences without quality scores, so filtering could not match that applied to full-length reads. To assign V/J genes and CDR3, sequences were annotated against IMGT germline references using PyIR, a Python wrapper for IgBLAST v1.9. Any read was removed if the V/J assignment was weak (E-value above 1e-6), the CDR3 was missing, or the read contained stop codons, out-of-frame junctions, or ambiguous translated residues. V3J clonotypes were defined as sequences sharing the same inferred V gene, J gene, and CDR3 amino acid sequence. To compute the percentage overlap between repertoires, the number of shared unique clonotypes was divided by the size of the smaller repertoire. RTK rarefaction, the Chao1 estimator, and Recon v2.1 estimates of unobserved clonotypes were used to assess repertoire richness. Generation probabilities for all TCRbeta clonotypes obtained by the gDNA method from a handful of donors were computed using OLGA. TCRdb took over this immuneACCESS table, retaining in-frame rearrangements with V and J assigned. Such tables are incomplete; in checked studies, under half of the missing clones stem from an unresolved V gene, and the remainder is unexplained. V and J calls and clone size come straight from that table; D and trimming were deduced from the DNA. The sample table lists about 2,500,000 clones, approximately 90% of them with a count of one. Over 0.12% of the sample comes from the top ten.

Broad study findings and their caveats: Across four donors, approximately 4.9% of naive CD4, around 3.3% of naive CD8, approximately 2.5% of memory CD4, and about 0.44% of memory CD8 clonotypes were shared. The small number of donors limited the genetic and exposure-history diversity represented. Pairwise subsampling indicated that sequencing depth was expected to affect the degree of clonotype sharing among donors. Compared with non-shared clonotypes, clonotypes shared by all four sorted-subset donors had higher generation probabilities. Larger estimated clonotype richness was generally found for naive subsets than for memory subsets. Rarefaction of sorted-subset datasets indicated incomplete sequencing despite the large sequencing depth. Only blood was sampled, and tissue TCR repertoires likely differ from those in blood.

Its CDR3 holds 13 amino acids, cysteine through phenylalanine. This entry keeps only the CDR3 DNA: 39 bases, framed from base 1. CDR1 and CDR2, per the germline V gene (reference sequence), are LNHDA and SQIVND. At the junction V is shortened by 4 bases and J by 4 bases, with 10 bases in between. Sequencing used naive CD4+ T cells sorted from blood. What the cell subset or site label conveys for this sample: CD45RA+ positively selected. The chain links TRBV19 with TRBJ2-5; the D call could be TRBD1 or TRBD2, with each sharing 5 bases. The source of this sequence is a man in his late teens or twenties in good health. The nucleotides are TGTGCCAGTAGTAATTCGGGGCGAGAGACCCAGTACTTC. The encoded protein is CASSNSGRETQYF.